A single sample is the source of the 6 T cell receptor beta chains below, sequenced in a study of radiation and T cells in renal cell carcinoma (dated by TCRdb to 2020 to 2022). To prepare the library, the immunoSEQ multiplex PCR assay was applied. TCRdb took over this immuneACCESS table, retaining in-frame rearrangements with V and J assigned. Such tables are incomplete; in checked studies, under half of the missing clones stem from an unresolved V gene, and the remainder is unexplained. The sample includes about 78,000 clones, with 80% to 90% observed a single time. Nearly 6% of the sample goes to the ten largest clones. The time point tag for this specimen amounts to: blood 4 weeks post-SBRT, at nephrectomy. The treatment or condition label, read with the paper, signifies: 15 Gy SBRT to primary tumor, nephrectomy 4 weeks later. The sample here was blood, taken from a patient whose treatment included radiotherapy and nephrectomy. The receptors here all came from a woman between 65 and 79 years old with renal cell carcinoma.

The chain is built from TRBV7-9 and TRBJ2-3; no reliable D call. Trimming shortened V by 5 bases and J by 11 bases, and 17 bases separated the two germline ends. There are 13 residues in the CDR3. Germline-derived CDR1 and CDR2 are SEHNR and FQNEAQ (reference sequence). In nucleotides, the CDR3 is TGTGCCAGCAGCACCTCGGGCAGGCCCGGGCAGTATTTT. Its protein product is CASSTSGRPGQYF.

The chain links TRBV5-8 to TRBJ2-6, with D hard to call. The CDR3 loop spans 16 amino acids. The V gene lost 0 bases and the J gene lost 4 bases, with 11 bases spanning the gap. Germline values: CDR1 SGHTS, CDR2 YDEGEE. In DNA, the CDR3 is TGTGCCAGCAGCTTGGGGCATCGGTCAGGGGCCAACGTCCTGACTTTC. Translated, it gives CASSLGHRSGANVLTF.

This chain connects TRBV27 to TRBJ1-2, with D unresolved. V lost 2 bases to trimming and J lost 0 bases, with 4 bases between them. The CDR3 covers 13 residues. The germline V gene has CDR1 MNHEY and CDR2 SMNVEV (reference sequence). The CDR3 DNA reads TGTGCCAGCAGTTTAACAGCTAACTATGGCTACACCTTC. Amino acid sequence: CASSLTANYGYTF.

The rearrangement links TRBV10-3 to TRBJ2-4, with D perhaps given as TRBD1 or TRBD2 (6 bases each). Trimming took 7 bases from V and 2 from J, leaving 12 bases between them. Looked up from germline, CDR1 is ENHRY and CDR2 is SYGVKD. The CDR3 consists of 14 residues. CDR3 DNA: TGTGCCATCATGGGGGGCACTCCCAAAAACATTCAGTACTTC. This translates into CAIMGGTPKNIQYF.

The chain employs TRBV6-1 and TRBJ1-3; D is unresolved. CDR3 size: 15 residues. V dropped 1 base and J dropped 0 bases, with 7 bases sitting between them. The germline CDR1 and CDR2 sequences are MNHNS and SASEGT. CDR3 in amino acids: CASSEVRGSGNTIYF. The CDR3, as DNA: TGTGCCAGCAGTGAAGTGCGGGGCTCTGGAAACACCATATATTTT.

This chain joins TRBV5-4 and TRBJ1-2, with unresolved D. Germline values: CDR1 SGHNT, CDR2 YYREEE (reference sequence). CDR3 length equals 15 residues. Trimming stripped 1 base from V and 0 bases from J, with 10 bases between. The CDR3 sequence: CASSLIGGANYGYTF. CDR3 sequence (DNA): TGTGCCAGCAGCTTGATAGGCGGAGCTAACTATGGCTACACCTTC.